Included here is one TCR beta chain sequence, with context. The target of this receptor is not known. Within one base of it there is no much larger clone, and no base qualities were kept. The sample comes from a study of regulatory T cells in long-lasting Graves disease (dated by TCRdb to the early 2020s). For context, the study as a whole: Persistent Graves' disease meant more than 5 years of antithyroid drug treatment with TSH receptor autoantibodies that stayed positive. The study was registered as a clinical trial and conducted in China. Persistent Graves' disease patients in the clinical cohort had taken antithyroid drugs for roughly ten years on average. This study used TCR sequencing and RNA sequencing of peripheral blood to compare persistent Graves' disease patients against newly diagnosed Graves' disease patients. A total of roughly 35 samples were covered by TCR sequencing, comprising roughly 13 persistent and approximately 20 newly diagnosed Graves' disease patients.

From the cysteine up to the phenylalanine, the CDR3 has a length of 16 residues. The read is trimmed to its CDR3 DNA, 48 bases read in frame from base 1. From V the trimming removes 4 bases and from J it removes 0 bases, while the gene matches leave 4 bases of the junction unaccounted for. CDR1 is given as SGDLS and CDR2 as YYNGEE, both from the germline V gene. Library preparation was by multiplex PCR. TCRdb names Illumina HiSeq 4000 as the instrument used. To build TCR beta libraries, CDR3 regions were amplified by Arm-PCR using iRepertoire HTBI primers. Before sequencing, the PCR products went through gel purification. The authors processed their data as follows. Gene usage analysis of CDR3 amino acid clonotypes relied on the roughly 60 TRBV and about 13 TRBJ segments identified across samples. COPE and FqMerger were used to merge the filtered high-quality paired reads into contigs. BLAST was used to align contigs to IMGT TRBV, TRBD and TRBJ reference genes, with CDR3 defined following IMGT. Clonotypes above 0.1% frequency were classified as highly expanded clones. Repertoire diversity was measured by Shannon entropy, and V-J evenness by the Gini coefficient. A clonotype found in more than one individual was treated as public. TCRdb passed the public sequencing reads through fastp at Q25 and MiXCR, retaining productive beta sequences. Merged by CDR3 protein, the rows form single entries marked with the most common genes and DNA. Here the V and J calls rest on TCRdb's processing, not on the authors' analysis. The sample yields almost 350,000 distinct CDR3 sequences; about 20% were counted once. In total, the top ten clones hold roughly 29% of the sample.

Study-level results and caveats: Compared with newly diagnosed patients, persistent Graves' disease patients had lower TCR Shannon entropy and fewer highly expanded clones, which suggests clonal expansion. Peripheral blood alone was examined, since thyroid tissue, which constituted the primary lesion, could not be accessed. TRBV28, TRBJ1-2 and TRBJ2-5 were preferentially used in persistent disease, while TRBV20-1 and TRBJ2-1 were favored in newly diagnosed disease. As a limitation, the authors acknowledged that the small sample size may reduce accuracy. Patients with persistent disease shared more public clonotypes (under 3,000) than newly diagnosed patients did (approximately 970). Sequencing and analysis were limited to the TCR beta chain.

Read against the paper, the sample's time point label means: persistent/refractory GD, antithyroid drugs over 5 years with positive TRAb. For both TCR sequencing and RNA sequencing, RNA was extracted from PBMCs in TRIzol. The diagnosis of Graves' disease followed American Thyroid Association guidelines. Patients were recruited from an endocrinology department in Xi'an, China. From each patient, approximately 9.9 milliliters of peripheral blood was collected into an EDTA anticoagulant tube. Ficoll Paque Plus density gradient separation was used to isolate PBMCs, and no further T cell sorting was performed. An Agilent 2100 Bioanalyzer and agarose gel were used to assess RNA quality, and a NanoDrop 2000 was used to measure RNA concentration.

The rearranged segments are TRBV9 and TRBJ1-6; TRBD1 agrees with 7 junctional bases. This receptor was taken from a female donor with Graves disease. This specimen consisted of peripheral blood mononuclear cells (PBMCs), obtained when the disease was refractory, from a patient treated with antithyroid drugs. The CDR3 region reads CASSTGTDSYNSPLHF. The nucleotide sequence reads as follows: TGTGCCAGCAGCACCGGGACAGACTCCTATAATTCACCCCTCCACTTT.